This T cell receptor (beta chain) stems from a study of cytomegalovirus exposure and HLA in healthy donors. In the study overall: Unique TCR beta sequences numbering about 100 million came from about 179 million T cells in an earlier analysis.

PCR was performed using 60 Vbeta and 13 Jbeta primers. Assay used: immunoSEQ multiplex PCR; TCRdb lists only in-frame clones, some missing. The sample table sets out 75,000 to 85,000 clones. The CDR3 sequence is 14 residues long. Trimming removed 2 bases from V and 2 bases from J, with 9 bases in between. Germline V gives CDR1 KGHSH, CDR2 LQKENI. The V gene is TRBV18, the J gene TRBJ1-1; tentative D call: TRBD1 (5 bases). The sample was PBMCs. This sequence originates from a man between 50 and 59 years old in good health and CMV-seronegative. The CDR3 DNA reads TGTGCCAGCTCACCAGGGGCCGGAAACACTGAAGCTTTCTTT. It is translated as CASSPGAGNTEAFF.